Shown below are 10 T cell receptor beta chains from a single sample sequenced in a study of CD8 T cells in Susac syndrome. After extraction with the RNeasy kit, about 0.5 to 1 ug of the RNA was reverse transcribed using random hexamers. One entry per CDR3 protein results from TCRdb running MiXCR on the immunoSEQ multiplex PCR reads. The table lists roughly 50,000 distinct CDR3 sequences, over 85% of them singletons. Sequenced material: CD8+ T cells from PBMCs. These receptors all come from a human donor in good health.

The sample holds one count of this clonotype. The J gene is TRBJ2-7, the V gene TRBV20-1; 7 bases are a match to TRBD1. V shed 0 bases, J shed 5 bases, and the junction held 4 bases outside the gene matches. The germline CDR1 and CDR2 sequences are DFQATT and SNEGSKA (reference sequence). The CDR3 extends over 13 amino acids. The CDR3 region is CSARDPQGDEQYF. The CDR3 DNA reads TGCAGTGCTAGAGACCCCCAGGGGGACGAGCAGTACTTC.

The V call is TRBV20-1, the J call TRBJ2-1, with 11 positions matching TRBD2. The CDR3 length is 15 residues. V dropped 5 bases and J dropped 10; count of bases not matched to a gene: 13. Germline V gives CDR1 DFQATT, CDR2 SNEGSKA (reference sequence). The CDR3 loop reads CSAPGTSGYTGEQFF. CDR3 DNA sequence: TGCAGTGCTCCCGGGACTAGCGGATACACAGGGGAGCAGTTCTTC.

The chain is built from TRBV12-3 or TRBV12-4 and TRBJ1-1; D gene uncertain. V lost 5 bases, J lost 6 bases, and 19 bases lay in between. This CDR3 spans 15 amino acids. CDR3 loop: CASSPSPRRVAEAFF. CDR3 bases: TGTGCCAGCAGTCCCAGCCCCAGACGAGTTGCTGAAGCTTTCTTT.

CDR3 coding DNA: TGTGCCAGCAGCTCGGGGACCCAGTACTTC. Translated, it gives CASSSGTQYF. The chain uses TRBV7-8 and TRBJ2-5, with no clear D. This CDR3 is built from 10 residues. The ends were cut back, 4 bases at V and 7 bases at J, with 4 bases in the middle. Germline V gene data show CDR1 as SGHVS and CDR2 as FQNEAQ. The complete variable domain, with remaining parts taken from reference TRBV7-8 and TRBJ2-5, reads GAGVSQSPRYKVAKRGQDVALRCDPISGHVSLFWYQQALGQGPEFLTYFQNEAQLDKSGLPSDRFFAERPEGSVSTLKIQRTQQEDSAVYLCASSSGTQYFGPGTRLLVL.

The chain links TRBV7-9 to TRBJ2-7; TRBD1 aligns across 9 bases. The germline V gene has CDR1 SEHNR and CDR2 FQNEAQ (reference sequence). Unmatched junction bases numbered 4, after V lost 5 bases and J lost 2 bases. The CDR3 sequence is 14 residues long. The CDR3 is CASSNRDRAYEQYF. The DNA of the CDR3 is TGTGCCAGCAGCAACCGGGACAGGGCCTACGAGCAGTACTTC.

This chain joins TRBV28 and TRBJ1-2; TRBD1 is a possible D gene (5 bases). The length of the CDR3 is 14 residues. The V gene's germline CDR1 is MDHEN and CDR2 SYDVKM. V was trimmed by 3 bases and J by 7 bases, leaving 15 bases between them. CDR3 protein: CASSLGLRGRGYTF. DNA of the CDR3: TGTGCCAGCAGTTTGGGTCTCCGGGGACGTGGCTACACCTTC.

This clonotype appeared once. V gene TRBV5-6 combines with J gene TRBJ1-4; D ambiguous. The CDR3 spans 15 residues. V gave up 0 bases and J gave up 2 bases, with 8 bases separating them. CDR1 and CDR2 from the germline V gene are SGHDT and YYEEEE. This chain's CDR3 is CASSLADGTNEKLFF. The DNA of the CDR3 is TGTGCCAGCAGCTTGGCCGATGGGACTAATGAAAAACTGTTTTTT. The variable domain in full, completed from reference TRBV5-6 and TRBJ1-4, reads DAGVTQSPTHLIKTRGQQVTLRCSPKSGHDTVSWYQQALGQGPQFIFQYYEEEERQRGNFPDRFSGHQFPNYSSELNVNALLLGDSALYLCASSLADGTNEKLFFGSGTQLSVL.

The V call is TRBV7-9, the J call TRBJ2-1, with D maybe TRBD1 (5 bases). The V gene's germline CDR1 is SEHNR and CDR2 FQNEAQ (reference sequence). The CDR3 has 14 residues. V lost 6 bases and J 7 bases, leaving 16 bases between the germline ends. The CDR3 here is CASRSETDKNEQFF. The CDR3 region has the DNA TGTGCCAGCAGGTCTGAGACGGACAAAAATGAGCAGTTCTTC.

V gene TRBV16 combines with J gene TRBJ1-2; D ambiguous. The CDR3 runs to 13 residues. Trimming removed 4 bases from V and 7 bases from J, with 13 bases in between. CDR1 is KGHSY, CDR2 FQNENV, per germline. The CDR3 DNA sequence: TGTGCCAGCAGCCCAGAGCCGGACCTTGGCTACACCTTC. Amino acids: CASSPEPDLGYTF.

The rearrangement links TRBV3-1 to TRBJ1-1; D gene uncertain. Germline values: CDR1 LGHDT, CDR2 YNNKEL (reference sequence). The CDR3 is 14 amino acids. Trimming left V 1 base short and J 1 base short, with 7 bases between. CDR3 sequence: CASSQGAPNTEAFF. The CDR3 DNA is TGTGCCAGCAGCCAAGGGGCACCGAACACTGAAGCTTTCTTT. Based on the CDR3 plus reference TRBV3-1 and TRBJ1-1, the full variable domain is DTAVSQTPKYLVTQMGNDKSIKCEQNLGHDTMYWYKQDSKKFLKIMFSYNNKELIINETVPNRFSPKSPDKAHLNLHINSLELGDSAVYFCASSQGAPNTEAFFGQGTRLTVV.